This T cell receptor beta chain emerged from a study of tumor and adjacent non-tumor tissue in lung cancer. For the study at large: Patients were aged about 30 to 85, fewer than twelve men and roughly 5 women, stage I to III. On average, productive TCRbeta reads reached 4 million to 4.5 million per sample.

No cell sorting was done before RNA was extracted from the tissue. As to this clonotype: Its specificity is not known. An end of the junction does not agree with germline; a read error may underlie this.

Broader study findings: In normal lung, the top 100 clones were significantly more dominant than in tumor.

CDR1 and CDR2 from the germline V gene are SQVTM and ANQGSEA. The CDR3 consists of 15 residues. Three rounds of nested PCR, following a modified ARM-PCR protocol, produced the TCRbeta library. Each CDR3 protein is one row after TCRdb ran MiXCR on the multiplex PCR reads. The data show 77,000 or so distinct CDR3 sequences, roughly 80% seen once. Sequencing was carried out using lung tumor tissue. V and J are TRBV29-1 and TRBJ2-1, with 8 bases aligning to TRBD2. This receptor was obtained from a woman aged 50 to 65 with non-small cell lung cancer. The CDR3 sequence: CSVKLSGSSFNEQFF. CDR3 in DNA: TGCAGCGTTAAGCTAAGCGGGAGCTCCTTCAATGAGCAGTTCTTC.